A single sample gave rise to the 6 T cell receptor beta chains below, sequenced in a study of blood T cell repertoires in COVID-19. The data were produced by immunoSEQ multiplex PCR, yet TCRdb's version contains in-frame clones alone and is incomplete. The table has over 150,000 clones, roughly 85% seen once; the top ten hold around 6.2%. Sequencing input: PBMCs or T cells enriched from blood (not recorded which). These receptor sequences come from a middle-aged man who had recovered from COVID-19.

The V and J genes are TRBV10-1 and TRBJ1-2; 8 bases match TRBD1. V lost 8 bases to trimming and J lost 6 bases; unmatched junction nucleotides: 2. This CDR3 has 11 amino acids. CDR1 and CDR2 from the germline V gene are WNHNN and SYGVQD (reference sequence). As DNA, the CDR3 is TGCGCCAGCCAGGGGGCTAATGGCTACACCTTC. This encodes CASQGANGYTF.

The chain carries TRBV7-9 and TRBJ2-5; TRBD1 agrees at 7 bases. Germline V lookup: CDR1 SEHNR, CDR2 FQNEAQ (reference sequence). After removal of 2 bases from V and 5 bases from J, the junction contained 5 bases not matched to a gene. This CDR3 region has 14 residues. The CDR3 nucleotides read TGTGCCAGCAGCTTACCAGACAGGGAGGAGACCCAGTACTTC. As protein: CASSLPDREETQYF.

This clone was detected a few times. The chain couples TRBV29-1 to TRBJ1-1, with a weak D call TRBD1 (6 bases). CDR3 length: 13 residues. Trimming left V 5 bases short and J 6 bases short, with 16 bases between. Germline CDR1 SQVTM, CDR2 ANQGSEA. The CDR3 bases are TGCAGCGTTAAACCCTGGACAGCCCCTGAAGCTTTCTTT. Its protein is CSVKPWTAPEAFF.

CDR3 nucleotides: TGTGCCAGCCAGGGACTCCGACGACGGGATGAGCAGTTCTTC. Amino acid sequence: CASQGLRRRDEQFF. The chain couples TRBV2 to TRBJ2-1; maybe TRBD2 (6 bases). Between the trimmed V and J ends, which lost 8 bases and 8 bases, there was a span of 19 bases. This CDR3 has 14 residues. Germline CDR1 SNHLY, CDR2 FYNNEI.

The V and J genes are TRBV10-3 and TRBJ1-5; D call uncertain. Deletions cut 11 bases from V and 0 bases from J, with 11 bases between. The germline V gene encodes CDR1 ENHRY and CDR2 SYGVKD. The CDR3 contains 13 residues. The CDR3 sequence: CASSVDSNQPQHF. As DNA, the CDR3 is TGTGCCTCAAGCGTGGATAGCAATCAGCCCCAGCATTTT.

The chain links TRBV19 to TRBJ1-5; D perhaps matches TRBD1 (5 bases). This CDR3 contains 15 residues. Trimming stripped 3 bases from V and 0 bases from J, with 9 bases between. CDR1 and CDR2 (germline): LNHDA, SQIVND (reference sequence). CDR3 nucleotide sequence: TGTGCCAGTAGTATCCTCAGGGATAGCAATCAGCCCCAGCATTTT. Protein: CASSILRDSNQPQHF.